These T cell receptor beta chains were read from a single sample in a study of blood T cells in healthy people across ages. MiXCR was run by TCRdb on the 5' RACE reads, yielding one entry per CDR3 protein. This repertoire shows 1,800,000 or so distinct CDR3 sequences, about two fifths found once; its top ten account for about 23%. Sequenced sample: blood. The receptors come from a human donor in good health. Both conserved end residues are part of each CDR3. D genes are given only for firm matches. Clone size is given for some rows only: seen once, a few or many times, or a class if the clone is expanded.

d_call j_call clone_size v_call cdr3_nt cdr3_aa
NA TRBJ1-2 NA TRBV3-1 TGTGCCAGCAGCCACAGGGAGCCCTATGGCTACACCTTC CASSHREPYGYTF
NA TRBJ1-2 NA TRBV20-1 TGCAGTGCTAGAGATGACACGGACAGAAGCTATGGCTACACCTTC CSARDDTDRSYGYTF
NA TRBJ2-1 NA TRBV11-2 TGTGTCAGCAGCCCCGGGGGATACAATGAGCAGTTCTTC CVSSPGGYNEQFF
NA TRBJ2-5 NA TRBV25-1 TGTGCCACTGGACGAAACCAAGAGACCCAGTACTTC CATGRNQETQYF
NA TRBJ1-2 NA TRBV28 TGTGCCAGCACCCCACCGGGGACACTTTACTATGGCTACACCTTC CASTPPGTLYYGYTF
NA TRBJ2-5 NA TRBV7-3 TGTGCCAGCAGCCAAGGAGGTCAAGAGACCCAGGACTTC CASSQGGQETQDF
NA TRBJ2-3 NA TRBV11-1 TGTGCCAGCAGTCATGCCGGGACTACGCAGTATTTT CASSHAGTTQYF
NA TRBJ2-7 many TRBV6-6 TGTGCCAGCAGCCAACCAGGCCACGAGCAGTACTTC CASSQPGHEQYF
NA TRBJ1-5 NA TRBV20-1 TGCAGTGCTAGCCACCGAGGGGGGGATCAGCCCCAACATTTT CSASHRGGDQPQHF
TRBD1 TRBJ1-5 NA TRBV20-1 TGCAGTGCTAGCTCCGGGACAGGGTGGAATCAGCCCCAGCATTTT CSASSGTGWNQPQHF
NA TRBJ2-1 NA TRBV7-9 TGTGCCAGCAGAAACGATCCGGGAGCAGGGATAGCTGAGCAGTTCTTC CASRNDPGAGIAEQFF
NA TRBJ1-5 NA TRBV9 TGTGCCAGCAGCGTAACCTGGGCACCCGATAGCAATCAGCCCCAGCATTTT CASSVTWAPDSNQPQHF
TRBD1 TRBJ2-1 NA TRBV12-3/TRBV12-4 TGTGCCAGCAGTCCACAGGGGGCGCGGGGCCCGTTCTTC CASSPQGARGPFF
NA TRBJ2-1 few TRBV7-3 TGTGCCAGCAGCTTTACTCCCGGCGGAGGAAAGCAGTTCTTC CASSFTPGGGKQFF
NA TRBJ1-2 NA TRBV4-1 TGCGCCAGCAGCCAAGATCTAGGCAGCGGCTGGGGCTACACCTTC CASSQDLGSGWGYTF
TRBD1 TRBJ2-1 NA TRBV27 TGTGCCAGCAGCCGAGGACAGGGGATATCCTACAATGAGCAGTTCTTC CASSRGQGISYNEQFF
TRBD1 TRBJ2-7 NA TRBV10-3 TGTGCCATCAGGGACAGGGACTTTACCTACGAGCAGTACTTC CAIRDRDFTYEQYF
NA TRBJ1-6 NA TRBV4-3 TGCGCCAGCAGCCAAGATCGACGGAGGGGTTCACCCCTCCACTTT CASSQDRRRGSPLHF
NA TRBJ1-2 NA TRBV29-1 TGCGGCGCCCAGGGTCAGGCTGGCTACACCTTC CGAQGQAGYTF
TRBD2 TRBJ2-7 NA TRBV5-4 TGTGCCAGCAGCTTTAGCGGGACTTGGGACGAGCAGTACTTC CASSFSGTWDEQYF
NA TRBJ1-1 few TRBV6-6 TGTGCCAGCAGTACGGCGGGGTCGGGGAACACTGAAGCTTTCTTT CASSTAGSGNTEAFF
TRBD1 TRBJ2-7 NA TRBV29-1 TGCAGCGTTGAATTGTTTGGGGACAGGGGTTCCTACGAGCAGTACTTC CSVELFGDRGSYEQYF
NA TRBJ2-1 NA TRBV3-1 TGTGCCAGCAGCCAAGATAGCGGTTGGGGCGATGAGCAGTTCTTC CASSQDSGWGDEQFF
NA TRBJ2-2 once TRBV7-8 TGTGCCAGCAGCTTAGTTTGGCATCCGAACACCGGGGAGCTGTTTTTT CASSLVWHPNTGELFF
NA TRBJ1-1 once TRBV18 TGTGCCAGCTCACCGGACCCCAGGGGAGCTTTCTTT CASSPDPRGAFF
NA TRBJ2-1 NA TRBV12-3/TRBV12-4 TGTGCCAGCAGTTTAGCGCGGTGGCAGGGGACCTCCTACAATGAGCAGTTCTTC CASSLARWQGTSYNEQFF
NA TRBJ2-3 NA TRBV27 TGTGCCAGCAGCAGACTAGGCCGGAGCACAGATACGCAGTATTTT CASSRLGRSTDTQYF
NA TRBJ1-4 NA TRBV4-3 TGCGCCAGCAGCCAAGATCGTGACCGGGGTAGATCGGGACTGTTTTTT CASSQDRDRGRSGLFF
TRBD1 TRBJ1-4 NA TRBV20-1 TGCAGTGCCTTAGCCCCGGGACAGGGGGAAAAACTGTTTTTT CSALAPGQGEKLFF
NA TRBJ1-2 NA TRBV4-3 TGCGCCAGCAGCTGCAGGGATACCTATGGCTACACCTTC CASSCRDTYGYTF
NA TRBJ1-1 NA TRBV27 TGTGCCAGCAGCTTCGAGCCCCTCGGGGGAGCTTTCTTT CASSFEPLGGAFF
TRBD1 TRBJ2-3 NA TRBV7-2 TGTGCCAGCAGCCCTCCGGGACAGGGCTTCGCAGATACGCAGTATTTT CASSPPGQGFADTQYF
TRBD2 TRBJ2-1 NA TRBV11-2 TGTGCCAGCAGCCCCCTGAAGCGGGGGGGCCCCAATGAGCAGTTCTTC CASSPLKRGGPNEQFF
TRBD1 TRBJ1-5 NA TRBV28 TGTGCCAGCAGTTTATCGGGACAGGGGGTGGGTCAGCCCCAGCATTTT CASSLSGQGVGQPQHF
NA TRBJ2-7 NA TRBV12-3/TRBV12-4 TGTGCCAGCAGTTTGATAGGCGAGAGCTCCTACGAGCAGTACTTC CASSLIGESSYEQYF
NA TRBJ2-7 few TRBV2 TGTGCCAGCAAAGACAGGAGGTCTGCCCACGAGCAGTACTTC CASKDRRSAHEQYF
NA TRBJ2-1 few TRBV4-3 TGCGCCAGCAGCCAAGATTGGGGGCTAGTGCTTGACAATGAGCAGTTCTTC CASSQDWGLVLDNEQFF
NA TRBJ2-7 NA TRBV27 TGTGCCAGTCCTCATTCGGTGGGGAACTCCTACGAGCAGTACTTC CASPHSVGNSYEQYF
NA TRBJ2-1 few TRBV7-9 TGTGCCAGCAGCCGGGGAACACCCAATGAGCAGTTCTTC CASSRGTPNEQFF
NA TRBJ2-5 NA TRBV7-9 TGTGCCAGCAGCTATGGGCACAGGGAAGGAGAGCAGTACTTC CASSYGHREGEQYF
TRBD1 TRBJ2-2 NA TRBV5-5 TGTGCCAGCAGCTCGCATCCGCCCGGGGCAGGGGGCACCGGGGAGCTGTTTTTT CASSSHPPGAGGTGELFF
TRBD2 TRBJ2-1 NA TRBV7-3 TGTGCCAGCAGCTCCACGGGGGGAAACAATGAGCAGTTCTTC CASSSTGGNNEQFF
NA TRBJ1-2 NA TRBV18 TGTGCCAGCTCACCGGGCATCGGCTATGGCTACACCTTC CASSPGIGYGYTF
NA TRBJ1-4 few TRBV7-6 TGTGCCGGCAGCCTAGAATGGGCAACTAATGAAAAACTGTTTTTT CAGSLEWATNEKLFF
NA TRBJ2-5 NA TRBV4-3 TGCGCCAGCAGCCAAGATCCCTGGAGGGGGACCCAGTACTTC CASSQDPWRGTQYF
TRBD1 TRBJ1-2 NA TRBV5-1 TGCGCCAGCAGTCAAAACAGGGGGCCGATCTATGGCTACACCTTC CASSQNRGPIYGYTF
NA TRBJ1-1 NA TRBV2 TGTGCCAGCAGGCCGACCAGGGACTCAGCTGAAGCTTTCTTT CASRPTRDSAEAFF
NA TRBJ2-7 NA TRBV7-9 TGTGCCAGCATCCCCTCTCTGGGCTACGAGCAGTACTTC CASIPSLGYEQYF
TRBD1 TRBJ1-6 NA TRBV12-3/TRBV12-4 TGTGCCAGCAGTTTGACCGGTGGACAGGGGGGAATTTCATCACCCCTCCACTTT CASSLTGGQGGISSPLHF
NA TRBJ2-2 NA TRBV7-9 TGTGCCAGCAGCCCCGGGACGGGGGACACCGGGGAGCGGTTTTTT CASSPGTGDTGERFF
TRBD2 TRBJ2-1 NA TRBV6-1 TGTGCCAGCGTTCGGAGCGGGGGGGCCTATGAGCAGTTCTTC CASVRSGGAYEQFF
NA TRBJ1-2 few TRBV20-1 TGCAGTACTCAGGGCAGCTATGGCTACACCTTC CSTQGSYGYTF
TRBD1 TRBJ2-1 NA TRBV27 TGTGCCAGCAATACAGGGGGTCTCAACAATGAGCAGTTCTTC CASNTGGLNNEQFF
TRBD2 TRBJ2-3 few TRBV5-1 TGCGCCAGCAGCTCCGGGACTAGCAGGAGCACAGATACGCAGTATTTT CASSSGTSRSTDTQYF
NA TRBJ2-3 few TRBV7-9 TGTGCCAGCTTTCTGGAGGGGGAACGCACAGATACGCAGTATTTT CASFLEGERTDTQYF
TRBD2 TRBJ2-7 NA TRBV19 TGTGCCAGTAGACGGACTAGCCGCAGCGAGCAGTACTTC CASRRTSRSEQYF
TRBD1 TRBJ1-2 NA TRBV11-2 TGTGCCAGCAGCGCACTAGGGGGCCCGTCGAGGGATTATGGCTACACCTTC CASSALGGPSRDYGYTF
NA TRBJ1-6 NA TRBV6-2/TRBV6-3 TGTGCCAGCTCCAGGGGAAATGCCTATAATTCACCCCTCCACTTT CASSRGNAYNSPLHF
TRBD1 TRBJ1-1 NA TRBV3-1 TGTGCCAGCAGCCAAGAATTGGGACAGGGGACTGAAGCTTTCTTT CASSQELGQGTEAFF
NA TRBJ1-1 NA TRBV12-3/TRBV12-4 TGTGCCAGCAGTTACCGACAGTCTGAAGCTTTCTTT CASSYRQSEAFF